The entry below gives a single T cell receptor beta chain sequence along with its context. The antigen is unknown. This specimen belongs to a study of a mutant IDH1 vaccine in newly diagnosed glioma. Noted time point: week 47, end of study. Vaccination comprised doses that each held 300 ug of mutant IDH1 20-mer peptide, plus topical imiquimod. Germline CDR1 is KGHSH and CDR2 is LQKENI. The length of the CDR3 is 12 residues. The V end was cut by 2 bases, the J end by 10 bases, with 9 bases between. TCRdb keeps only in-frame clones here, not all; method: immunoSEQ multiplex PCR. This sample has tens of thousands of clones, with 65% to 90% found just once.

The receptor's source is a man aged 18 to 35 with glioma. Some clones in this sample may be carry-over from other donors' samples. This chain connects TRBV18 to TRBJ2-1, with a tentative D call TRBD1 (5 bases). The sample consisted of PBMCs, taken from a glioma patient whose treatment included an IDH1 peptide vaccine. The CDR3 sequence: CASSPRTWEQFF. The CDR3 DNA reads TGTGCCAGCTCACCAAGGACATGGGAGCAGTTCTTC.